The next 13 T cell receptor beta chains were all read from a single sample in a study of T cell responses to AZD1222 COVID-19 vaccine. Repertoires were generated with immunoSEQ multiplex PCR, while TCRdb's copy carries only in-frame clones and drops some. Among under 150,000 clones listed, about 81% were seen once. The sequences come from peripheral blood, collected on day 0 of MenACWY control vaccination. These receptors all stem from an adult in good health.

The genes are TRBV28 and TRBJ2-7; TRBD2 matches at 7 bases. Germline V gives CDR1 MDHEN, CDR2 SYDVKM. The V and J ends lost 6 bases and 3 bases, in that order; junction bases with no gene match: 20. The CDR3 is 18 amino acids. DNA for the CDR3: TGTGCCAGCAGCTCACTTCCCTCAGGCGGGGGAACCCACTACGAGCAGTACGTC. Protein product: CASSSLPSGGGTHYEQYV.

The chain has TRBV7-8 and TRBJ1-4, with D unclear. CDR3 length: 14 amino acids. Trimming pared 1 base from V and 7 bases from J, leaving 10 bases between. From germline, CDR1 is SGHVS and CDR2 FQNEAQ. The CDR3 coding sequence is TGTGCCAGCAGCTTAGGGAGGGTTAGTGAAAAACTGTTTTTT. It codes for CASSLGRVSEKLFF. Using reference TRBV7-8 and TRBJ1-4 for the parts outside the CDR3, the full variable domain is GAGVSQSPRYKVAKRGQDVALRCDPISGHVSLFWYQQALGQGPEFLTYFQNEAQLDKSGLPSDRFFAERPEGSVSTLKIQRTQQEDSAVYLCASSLGRVSEKLFFGSGTQLSVL.

This chain joins TRBV3-1 (or the pseudogene TRBV3-2) and TRBJ2-1; 7 bases map to TRBD1. There are 15 residues in the CDR3. The germline V gene encodes CDR1 LGHDT and CDR2 YNNKEL (reference sequence). J lost 7 bases, V lost 3 bases, and 9 bases had no gene match. Here the CDR3 reads CASSQVNRGNNEQFF. CDR3 sequence (DNA): TGTGCCAGCAGCCAGGTGAACAGGGGAAATAATGAGCAGTTCTTC.

This chain uses TRBV19 with TRBJ1-4; D remains unclear. From germline, CDR1 is LNHDA and CDR2 SQIVND (reference sequence). The CDR3 sequence is 12 residues long. Trimming removed 5 bases at V and 8 bases at J, with 9 bases between. This CDR3 reads CASSPRKEKLFF. The CDR3 DNA reads TGTGCCAGTAGTCCGCGGAAAGAAAAACTGTTTTTT. The complete variable domain, with remaining parts taken from reference TRBV19 and TRBJ1-4, reads DGGITQSPKYLFRKEGQNVTLSCEQNLNHDAMYWYRQDPGQGLRLIYYSQIVNDFQKGDIAEGYSVSREKKESFPLTVTSAQKNPTAFYLCASSPRKEKLFFGSGTQLSVL.

V is TRBV5-6 and J is TRBJ2-1; TRBD2 agrees at 8 bases. The CDR3 has 12 residues. V dropped 3 bases and J dropped 11; count of bases not matched to a gene: 4. CDR1 and CDR2 (germline): SGHDT, YYEEEE. For the CDR3, the DNA is TGTGCCAGCAGCTACGGGGGGGCCCAGCAGTTCTTC. Encoded protein: CASSYGGAQQFF.

The chain is built from TRBV11-2 and TRBJ1-6; D unresolved. Germline V gene sequence: CDR1 SGHAT, CDR2 FQNNGV. Trimming took off 2 bases at V and 6 bases at J, with 11 bases between the two ends. The CDR3 loop spans 15 amino acids. The chain's CDR3 is CASSLSTAFNSPLHF. DNA for the CDR3: TGTGCCAGCAGCTTATCAACAGCTTTTAATTCACCCCTCCACTTT. Together with reference TRBV11-2 and TRBJ1-6, the CDR3 gives the full variable domain: EAGVAQSPRYKIIEKRQSVAFWCNPISGHATLYWYQQILGQGPKLLIQFQNNGVVDDSQLPKDRFSAERLKGVDSTLKIQPAKLEDSAVYLCASSLSTAFNSPLHFGNGTRLTVT.

This chain joins TRBV18 and TRBJ1-1; weak D call: TRBD1 (5 bases). Trimming left V 1 base short and J 0 bases short, with 15 bases between. The CDR3 runs to 17 residues. Germline assignment: CDR1 KGHSH and CDR2 LQKENI. The CDR3 is CASSPLGQGRVNTEAFF. CDR3 DNA sequence: TGTGCCAGCTCACCACTGGGGCAGGGAAGGGTGAACACTGAAGCTTTCTTT.

The rearrangement joins TRBV3-1 (or the pseudogene TRBV3-2) to TRBJ1-2; no clear D gene. V lost 1 base, J lost 5 bases, and 11 bases lay in between. The length of the CDR3 is 14 residues. Germline values: CDR1 LGHDT, CDR2 YNNKEL (reference sequence). CDR3: CASSQGSVGYGYTF. The DNA of the CDR3 is TGTGCCAGCAGCCAAGGGTCGGTCGGGTATGGCTACACCTTC.

This chain joins TRBV18 and TRBJ1-2; perhaps TRBD1 as D (5 bases). The CDR3 runs to 11 residues. The V end was cut by 5 bases, the J end by 5 bases, with 6 bases between. From germline, CDR1 is KGHSH and CDR2 LQKENI. The CDR3 sequence is CASSAGYGYTF. In DNA form, the CDR3 reads TGTGCCAGCTCAGCAGGGTATGGCTACACCTTC.

This chain links TRBV5-6 with TRBJ1-2; D is ambiguous. Trimming removed 4 bases at V and 7 bases at J, with 11 bases between. CDR1 SGHDT and CDR2 YYEEEE come from the germline V gene. The CDR3 runs 12 residues. The CDR3: CASSPGQSGYTF. CDR3 DNA sequence: TGTGCCAGCAGCCCTGGCCAGAGTGGCTACACCTTC.

This clone has more than one count but fewer than ten. The chain uses TRBV5-6 and TRBJ1-1; no clear D. The V and J ends lost 3 bases and 4 bases respectively, with 13 bases between them. There are 14 residues in the CDR3. Per the germline V gene, CDR1 is SGHDT and CDR2 is YYEEEE. In nucleotides, the CDR3 is TGTGCCAGCAGCTGGACTAGAGAGGGCACTGAAGCTTTCTTT. It specifies CASSWTREGTEAFF.

This clone was observed once. The chain joins TRBV20-1 to TRBJ1-2; D is perhaps TRBD1 (5 bases). Trimming shortened V by 4 bases and J by 6 bases, and 9 bases separated the two germline ends. The germline V gene has CDR1 DFQATT and CDR2 SNEGSKA (reference sequence). This CDR3 has 11 residues. CDR3 in amino acids: CSANGAHGYTF. In DNA, the CDR3 is TGCAGTGCTAACGGGGCCCATGGCTACACCTTC.

The CDR3 sequence is CASSLIGETQYF. DNA for the CDR3: TGTGCCAGCAGCTTGATAGGAGAGACCCAGTACTTC. J is TRBJ2-5 and V is TRBV5-5, with D unclear. Trimming took off 1 base at V and 4 bases at J, with 5 bases between the two ends. CDR3 length: 12 residues. CDR1 SGHKS and CDR2 YYEKEE come from the germline V gene (reference sequence). Looking up the rest from reference TRBV5-5 and TRBJ2-5 gives the full variable domain: DAGVTQSPTHLIKTRGQQVTLRCSPISGHKSVSWYQQVLGQGPQFIFQYYEKEERGRGNFPDRFSARQFPNYSSELNVNALLLGDSALYLCASSLIGETQYFGPGTRLLVL.